This TCR beta chain was sequenced in a study of response to subunit inactivated influenza vaccine. Germline assignment: CDR1 SQVTM and CDR2 ANQGSEA. V was shortened by 2 bases and J by 6 bases, with 12 bases between the two germline ends. CDR3 size: 13 residues. Each CDR3 protein gets one entry after TCRdb re-called the RT-PCR reads with MiXCR. In the table there are around 600,000 distinct CDR3 sequences, approximately 10% of which are singletons. This sample was also put to use in a study of T cells expressing NK-cell markers. From that paper: As the method of synthesis, 5'RACE template switching with UMIs yielded TCR beta cDNA. Eight donors were sequenced, of whom seven were HCMV-seropositive, while the remaining one was HCMV-seronegative. Dominant NKG2C+ clonotypes were found to form roughly 1.0-7.5% of CD8+ T cells in roughly 6 donors. Dominance of the CD3+CD56-NKG2C+ fraction by these clonotypes also held in several donors.

Sequencing used PBMCs from blood, obtained on the day of vaccination. The V gene is TRBV29-1, the J gene TRBJ2-3; maybe TRBD2 (5 bases). The receptor was isolated from a man in his fifties or sixties who received an inactivated influenza vaccine. This CDR3 reads CSVEIGGRDTQYF. The CDR3 DNA sequence: TGCAGCGTTGAAATCGGCGGGCGGGATACGCAGTATTTT.